The TCR beta chain described here comes from a study of blood T cell repertoires in COVID-19. Measured with immunoSEQ multiplex PCR; TCRdb has only the in-frame clones, and not every one. The table has tens of thousands of clones, 75% to 80% seen once. The germline V gene has CDR1 SGHNT and CDR2 YENEEA. V shed 3 bases and J 1 base; nucleotides not matched to a gene: 4. The CDR3 is 16 amino acids. The specimen sequenced was peripheral blood. The origin of this receptor is a man in his 70s with active or convalescent COVID-19. The chain carries TRBV11-3 and TRBJ2-2; 8 bases fit TRBD2. The CDR3 nucleotides read TGTGCCAGCAGCTTGGCTAGCGGGTTGAACACCGGGGAGCTGTTTTTT. This sequence encodes CASSLASGLNTGELFF.